The TCR beta chain described here comes from a study of blood T cell repertoires in COVID-19. Sequencing used immunoSEQ multiplex PCR; TCRdb keeps in-frame clones, though not all of them. The sample holds 380,000 or so clones, around 90% seen once. CDR1 KGHSH and CDR2 LQKENI come from the germline V gene. The CDR3 spans 14 residues. With 6 bases clipped from V and 4 bases from J, the junction kept 5 bases outside the gene matches. Input material: PBMCs or T cells enriched from blood (not recorded which). The rearrangement links TRBV18 to TRBJ1-4; 7 bases agree with TRBD1. The sequence was collected from a woman in her 40s with acute COVID-19. The CDR3 bases are TGTGCCAGCTCGCGACAGGGAGTTAATGAAAAACTGTTTTTT. Protein: CASSRQGVNEKLFF.